The sequence of this TCR beta chain was determined in a study of cytomegalovirus exposure and HLA in healthy donors (dated by TCRdb to the late 2010s). Notes on the research overall: In an earlier analysis of approximately 640 of the donors, 276 Gb of sequence data and 100 million or so unique TCR beta sequences from some 170 million T cells were reported. Among the roughly 400 genotyped donors, about 85% belonged to the genetic ancestry cluster associated with self-reported Caucasian donors. High-throughput TCR immunosequencing, statistical association of individual TCRs with disease status, and machine learning were combined to predict cytomegalovirus infection status. Roughly 300 gigabases of sequencing data and 70 million to 95 million unique TCR sequences made up an early release that covered about 640 HLA-typed donors. To study patterns of TCR occurrence, a later analysis re-analyzed previously published TCR beta repertoires from several hundred donors and added high-resolution HLA genotyping. A later genetic analysis took genome-wide SNP genotypes for 398 of the 666 donors and used that subset as a discovery cohort. In an earlier analysis of 587 of the donors, high-throughput TCR beta sequencing was used to judge whether each TCR beta V gene segment behaved as functional or pseudogenic. Donor age, sex, ethnicity and CMV serostatus were compiled together with the repertoire data. Across some 400 genotyped donors of the cohort, an average of approximately 240,000 unique TCR beta nucleotide sequences per donor were sequenced, and approximately 19% of those sequences were non-productive. Class I and class II HLA loci were covered by the typing at four-digit resolution. Because of strong linkage in the cohort, roughly five DR-DQ haplotypes were treated as single units for association and clustering. The later analysis used no new phenotypic data to find candidate immune exposures, relying instead on TCR beta sequences and their occurrence across donors. Besides the first cohort of approximately 710 subjects, a separate validation cohort made up of 90 to 150 different subjects was used. The aim of the study was to test whether cataloging public T cell receptors could identify signatures of past pathogen exposure. Typing coverage differed by locus: A, B, C, DRB1 and DQB1 were typed in about 629-640 donors, DQA1 in about 500, DPA1 in 600 to 610, and DPB1 in approximately 450. All discovery cohort repertoires had been generated on a single sequencing platform. The study profiled the T cell repertoires of fewer than 850 subjects by immunosequencing and related them to cytomegalovirus serostatus. What the work shows at the level of the full study, not this receptor alone: Linkage disequilibrium might explain the correlated functional status among segregating V segments, but an unknown experimental factor could not be excluded. In a later analysis, HLA-associated TCR beta chains were found to be more clonally expanded and to have lower generation probabilities than equally common non-associated chains. Cytomegalovirus status was reported to be diagnosed by the classifier with high specificity and sensitivity in both the original and validation cohorts. It was suggested by the authors that the approach could potentially be generalized to other disease states and immunological phenotypes. CMV serostatus was the only immune exposure information available for the cohort. A later genetic analysis reported fewer N-insertions in productive TCRs among donors in an Asian-associated ancestry cluster than the 666-donor mean. In vitro tests confirmed that a few of the cytomegalovirus-associated TCR beta chains recognize cytomegalovirus antigens. An earlier analysis of several hundred of the donors showed that most TCR beta V segments appeared in productive rearrangements either about 87% or about 30% of the time, which broadly matched IMGT annotations. Most TCR sequences were observed very rarely across donors, whereas some public TCRs were present in many individuals. A further reported finding was that TCR beta sequences accurately predicted the HLA-A and HLA-B alleles for most subjects in the first cohort. Presence/absence analyses assumed roughly uniform sequencing depth across donors, an assumption that may not hold. In a later analysis, several top co-occurrence clusters were reported to appear linked to parvovirus B19, influenza, CMV and Epstein-Barr virus. Some IMGT-functional V segments, including TRBV6-2 and TRBV6-3, could not be told apart with the 87-base-pair reads, so those segments were excluded. Most CMV-associated TCR beta chains appeared to be HLA-restricted in a later analysis, and the HLA associations seemed to be driven largely by CMV exposure. HLA typing was unavailable for some donors at each locus, so association tests used only the typed subset. A cluster of highly shared sequence variants was judged likely to represent a technical artifact of the sequencing pipeline. A later analysis associated roughly 17,000 TCR beta sequences with specific HLA alleles at a false discovery rate of 0.05. In the study, 150 to 200 TCR beta chains were listed as associated with cytomegalovirus. Only TCR beta chains were sequenced in this cohort, and the absence of alpha or paired-chain data limited detectable features. Assigning TCR associations to individual alleles was difficult when HLA alleles, especially DR and DQ, strongly co-occurred. In a later analysis, TCR association rates were found to vary across HLA loci, with the most associated TCRs seen for DRB1 alleles and the fewest for HLA-C alleles. Over 15 rarely observed V segments, including chromosome 9 orphons, were excluded from the earlier analysis of almost 600 of the donors because counts were too low. A later genetic analysis associated a missense DCLRE1C variant with V-gene and J-gene trimming of TCR beta chains, and an independent cohort replicated the association.

The CDR3 numbers 15 residues from cysteine through phenylalanine. Only the CDR3 portion is preserved as DNA: 45 bases, with reading frame beginning at the first base. The CDR1 and CDR2 encoded by the germline V gene (reference sequence) are SGHNT and YYREEE. V and J are trimmed by 4 bases and 2 bases, and the gene matches miss 6 bases of the junction. About this clone: Its cognate antigen has yet to be identified. No quality values exist for individual bases; no much larger clone is one base distant.

The library was made by the immunoSEQ multiplex PCR assay. For the multiplex PCR, a mixture combining 60 forward primers for TCR Vbeta segments and 13 reverse primers for TCR Jbeta segments was used. Amplification of the CDR3 region of rearranged TCR beta genes was performed with a multiplex PCR assay on genomic DNA. Amplified TCR beta libraries were sequenced as 87-base-pair reads on the Illumina HiSeq System. Per the source publication's procedure: In a later analysis, some 80 million unique TCR beta chains were counted across the 650 to 750 repertoires, and approximately 11 million of these chains were shared by at least two donors. Raw reads were error-corrected and collapsed into unique sequences by a nearest-neighbor algorithm in which closely related sequences were merged to remove PCR and sequencing errors. To assign V, D and J gene segments, CDR3 sequences were aligned to IMGT reference sequences. For a sequence to be retained, a match of at least six nucleotides to both a V gene segment and a J gene segment was required. Rearrangements were classified as productive when the CDR3 lacked stop codons and remained in frame with V and J, and all other rearrangements were classified as non-productive. CDR3 was defined according to IMGT convention as the region running from the second conserved V-encoded cysteine to the conserved J-encoded phenylalanine. Sequences without an unambiguous match to a single V gene segment were excluded from the earlier analysis of 450 to 650 of the donors. An earlier analysis of 587 of the donors called V segments functional above 56.7% productive rearrangements and segregating when the between-donor standard deviation exceeded 5%. A statistical classification framework was built for diagnosing cytomegalovirus status from the catalog of TCR beta chain sequences. In a later analysis, V and J genes were assigned by comparing TCR nucleotide sequences against IMGT/GENE-DB human TR gene sequences. Using the TCRdist pipeline, a later analysis assigned CDR3 sequences along with most-parsimonious VDJ recombination scenarios. A later analysis defined each TCR beta chain by its CDR3 amino acid sequence plus V-gene family, and excluded reads lacking a unique V-gene family. As a way to deal with suspected cross-contamination and a sequencing artifact, a later analysis dropped 450 to 600 nucleotide sequences that were highly shared and had low generation probability. In a later analysis, a clonal expansion index for each public chain was calculated from normalized within-repertoire ranks of inferred template counts. In a later analysis, generation probabilities were computed with a VDJ recombination model fitted to out-of-frame rearrangements, and the resulting probabilities were checked against IGoR. In a later analysis, hypergeometric tests were used to score TCR-TCR, TCR-HLA and TCR-CMV co-occurrence, with a repertoire-size bias correction applied to TCR pairs. False discovery rates were estimated in a later analysis by permuting HLA or CMV assignments 20 times. In a later analysis, co-occurring TCRs were grouped with DBSCAN, and TCRdist sequence similarity was added when clustering was performed within HLA-allele-positive subsets. Co-occurrence clustering excluded repertoires with fewer than 30,000 or more than 120,000 public chains, plus five with anomalous nucleotide sharing. TCRdb took over this immuneACCESS table, retaining in-frame rearrangements with V and J assigned. Such tables are incomplete; in checked studies, under half of the missing clones stem from an unresolved V gene, and the remainder is unexplained. The V and J calls and clone size were taken over from that table, and D and trimming were inferred from the DNA. For this sample there are roughly 170,000 clones; 80% to 85% appear just once. About 1% of the sample is held by the ten biggest clonotypes.

The cohort consisted of 666 healthy bone marrow donors. At the time of sampling, every cohort member was nominally healthy, though immune exposures that went unrecorded were likely present. The donor tested CMV seronegative and was one of the 352 seronegative cohort members. Each donor provided a peripheral blood sample, and peripheral blood mononuclear cells were used for TCR beta sequencing. The Qiagen DNeasy Blood Extraction Kit was used to extract genomic DNA from the blood cell samples. The chain is encoded by TRBV5-4 joined to TRBJ2-7; TRBD2 matches 10 bases in the middle. Sequencing used PBMCs. The TCR sequence derives from a man aged 25-45 years in good health and CMV-seronegative. CDR3 reads: CASSLPSGSTYEQYF. The DNA reads as follows: TGTGCCAGCAGCCTACCTAGCGGGAGCACCTACGAGCAGTACTTC.